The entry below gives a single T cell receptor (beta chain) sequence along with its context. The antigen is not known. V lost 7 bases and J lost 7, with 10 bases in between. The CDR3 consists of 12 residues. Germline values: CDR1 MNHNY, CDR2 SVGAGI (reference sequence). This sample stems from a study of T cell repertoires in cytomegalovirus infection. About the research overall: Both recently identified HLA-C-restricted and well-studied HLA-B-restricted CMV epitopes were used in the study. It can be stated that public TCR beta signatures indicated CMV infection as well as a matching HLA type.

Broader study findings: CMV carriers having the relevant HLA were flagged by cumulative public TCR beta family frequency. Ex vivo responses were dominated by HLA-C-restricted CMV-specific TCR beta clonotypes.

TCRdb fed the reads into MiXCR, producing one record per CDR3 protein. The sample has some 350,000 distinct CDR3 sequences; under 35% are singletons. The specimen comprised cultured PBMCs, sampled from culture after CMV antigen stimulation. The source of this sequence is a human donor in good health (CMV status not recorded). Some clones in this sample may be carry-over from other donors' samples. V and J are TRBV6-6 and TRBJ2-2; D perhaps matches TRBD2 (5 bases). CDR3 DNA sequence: TGTGCCAGCATCCCCGGGGTCGGGGAGCTGTTTTTT. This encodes CASIPGVGELFF.